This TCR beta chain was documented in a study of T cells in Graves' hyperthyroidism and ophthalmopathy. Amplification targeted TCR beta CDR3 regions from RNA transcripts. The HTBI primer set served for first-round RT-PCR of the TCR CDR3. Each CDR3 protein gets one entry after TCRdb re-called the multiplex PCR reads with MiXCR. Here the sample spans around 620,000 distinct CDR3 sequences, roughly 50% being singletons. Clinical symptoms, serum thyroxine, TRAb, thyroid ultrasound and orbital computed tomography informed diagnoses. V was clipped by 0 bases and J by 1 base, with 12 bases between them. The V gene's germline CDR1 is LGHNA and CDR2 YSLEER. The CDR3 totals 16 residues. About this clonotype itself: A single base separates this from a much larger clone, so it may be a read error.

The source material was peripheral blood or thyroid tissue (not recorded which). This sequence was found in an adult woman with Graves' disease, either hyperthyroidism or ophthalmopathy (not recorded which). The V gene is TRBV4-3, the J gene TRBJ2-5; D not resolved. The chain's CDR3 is CASSQDSWIVQETQYF. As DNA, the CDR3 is TGCGCCAGCAGCCAAGATAGCTGGATTGTCCAAGAGACCCAGTACTTC.